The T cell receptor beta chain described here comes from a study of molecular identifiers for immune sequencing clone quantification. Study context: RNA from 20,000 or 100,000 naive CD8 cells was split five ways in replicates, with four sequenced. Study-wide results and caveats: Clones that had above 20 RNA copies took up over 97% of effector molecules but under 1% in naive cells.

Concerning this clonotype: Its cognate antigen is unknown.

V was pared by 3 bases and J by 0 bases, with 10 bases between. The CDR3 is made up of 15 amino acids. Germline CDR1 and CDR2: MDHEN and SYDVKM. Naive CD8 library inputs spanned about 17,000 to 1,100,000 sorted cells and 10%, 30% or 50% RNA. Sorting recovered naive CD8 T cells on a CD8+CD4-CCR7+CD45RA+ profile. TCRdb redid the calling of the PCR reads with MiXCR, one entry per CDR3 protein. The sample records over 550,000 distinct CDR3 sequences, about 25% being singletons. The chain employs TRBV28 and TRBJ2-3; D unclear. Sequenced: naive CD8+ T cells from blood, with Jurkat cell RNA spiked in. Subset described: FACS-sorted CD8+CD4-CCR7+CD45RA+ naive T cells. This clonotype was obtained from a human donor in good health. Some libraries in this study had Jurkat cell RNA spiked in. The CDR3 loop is CASSFLSSSTDTQYF. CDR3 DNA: TGTGCCAGCAGTTTTTTGTCCTCTAGCACAGATACGCAGTATTTT.